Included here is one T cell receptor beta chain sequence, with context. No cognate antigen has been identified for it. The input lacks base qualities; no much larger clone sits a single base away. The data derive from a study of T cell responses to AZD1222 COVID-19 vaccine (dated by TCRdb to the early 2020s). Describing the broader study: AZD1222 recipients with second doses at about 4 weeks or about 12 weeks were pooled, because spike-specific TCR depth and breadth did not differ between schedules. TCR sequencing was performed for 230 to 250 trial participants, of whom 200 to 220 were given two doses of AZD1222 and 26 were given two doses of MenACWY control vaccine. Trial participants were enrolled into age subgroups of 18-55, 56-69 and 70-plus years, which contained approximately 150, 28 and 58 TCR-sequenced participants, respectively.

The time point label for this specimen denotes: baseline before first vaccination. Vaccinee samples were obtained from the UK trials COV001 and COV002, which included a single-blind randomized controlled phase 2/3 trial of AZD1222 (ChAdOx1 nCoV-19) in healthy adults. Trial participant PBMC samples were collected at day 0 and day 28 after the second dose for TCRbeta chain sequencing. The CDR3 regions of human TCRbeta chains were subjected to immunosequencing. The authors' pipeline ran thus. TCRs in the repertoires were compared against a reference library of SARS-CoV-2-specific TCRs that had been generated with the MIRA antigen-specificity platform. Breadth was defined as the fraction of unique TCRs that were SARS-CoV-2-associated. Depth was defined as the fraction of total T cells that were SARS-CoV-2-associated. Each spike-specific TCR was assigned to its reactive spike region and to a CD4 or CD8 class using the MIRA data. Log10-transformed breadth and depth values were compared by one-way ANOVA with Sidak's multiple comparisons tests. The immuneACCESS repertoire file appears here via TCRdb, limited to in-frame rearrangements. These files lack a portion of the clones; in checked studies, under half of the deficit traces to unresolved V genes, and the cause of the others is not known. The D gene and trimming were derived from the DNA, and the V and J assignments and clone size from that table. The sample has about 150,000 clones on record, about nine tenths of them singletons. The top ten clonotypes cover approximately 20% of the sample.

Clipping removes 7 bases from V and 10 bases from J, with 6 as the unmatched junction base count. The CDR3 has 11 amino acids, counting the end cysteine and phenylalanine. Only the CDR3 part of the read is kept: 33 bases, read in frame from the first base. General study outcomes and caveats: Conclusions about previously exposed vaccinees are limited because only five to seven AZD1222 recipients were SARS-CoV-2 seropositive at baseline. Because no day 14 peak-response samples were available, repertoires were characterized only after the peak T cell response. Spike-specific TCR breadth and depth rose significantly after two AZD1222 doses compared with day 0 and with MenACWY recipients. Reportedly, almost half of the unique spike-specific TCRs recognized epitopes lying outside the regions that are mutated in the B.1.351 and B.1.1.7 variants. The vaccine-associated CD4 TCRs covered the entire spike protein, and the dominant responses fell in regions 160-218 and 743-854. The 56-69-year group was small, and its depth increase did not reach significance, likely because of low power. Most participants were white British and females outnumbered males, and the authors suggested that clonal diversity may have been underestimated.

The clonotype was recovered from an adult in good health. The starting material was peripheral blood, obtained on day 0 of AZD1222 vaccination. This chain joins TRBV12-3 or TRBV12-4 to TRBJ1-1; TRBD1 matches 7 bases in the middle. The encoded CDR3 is CASTLRGGAFF. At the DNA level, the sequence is TGTGCCAGCACTCTCAGGGGGGGAGCTTTCTTT.